The next 3 T cell receptor beta chains were all read from a single sample in a study of technical replicates of blood from several donors. The data were produced by immunoSEQ multiplex PCR, yet TCRdb's version contains in-frame clones alone and is incomplete. Altogether approximately 29,000 clones are present, just over 90% being singletons, with the ten largest covering roughly 4%. Sequencing was performed on PBMCs. The source of these receptors is a human donor in good health. Some clones in this sample may be carry-over from other donors' samples.

V gene TRBV4-2 combines with J gene TRBJ1-2, with D hard to call. The length of the CDR3 is 13 residues. Germline V lookup: CDR1 LGHNA, CDR2 YNFKEQ. V was trimmed by 0 bases and J by 7 bases, leaving 9 bases between them. In DNA, the CDR3 is TGTGCCAGCAGCCAAGAGGGCCTTCGTGGCTACACCTTC. Translating it yields CASSQEGLRGYTF.

V and J are TRBV5-1 and TRBJ2-7; no clear D. V shed 0 bases and J shed 4 bases, with 5 bases lying between them. The CDR3 sequence is 12 residues long. Germline CDR1 SGHRS, CDR2 YFSETQ. CDR3 DNA sequence: TGCGCCAGCAGCTTGGGGCATTACGAGCAGTACTTC. Translating gives CASSLGHYEQYF.

This chain links TRBV7-2 with TRBJ2-3; 10 bases agree with TRBD2. Germline-derived CDR1 and CDR2 are SGHTA and FQGNSA. J gave up 1 base and V 5 bases, and 3 bases lay outside the gene matches. The CDR3 spans 15 residues. The CDR3 here is CASSLSGRGTDTQYF. The CDR3, as DNA: TGTGCCAGCAGCCTAAGCGGGAGGGGCACAGATACGCAGTATTTT.